The rows below give T cell receptor beta chains drawn from one sample of a study of regulatory T cells in long-lasting Graves disease. TCRdb itself ran the multiplex PCR reads through MiXCR, one entry per CDR3 protein. The sample includes under 450,000 distinct CDR3 sequences, roughly 25% seen only once; the top ten take approximately 27%. Sequences were derived from peripheral blood mononuclear cells (PBMCs), sampled when the disease was refractory, from a patient treated with antithyroid drugs. The receptors were gathered from a woman between 35 and 50 years old with Graves disease. The CDR3 runs from the conserved cysteine through the conserved F or W. The D gene is left open where the match is weak. The size entry is marked missing in some rows and otherwise reads once, few, many or a size class.

>TRBV3-1|TRBJ2-5|TRBD1|few
CASSPNRGTDQETQYF
TGTGCCAGCAGCCCAAATCGAGGGACAGACCAAGAGACCCAGTACTTC
>TRBV7-7|TRBJ2-2|TRBD1|NA
CASSPTGLNTGELFF
TGTGCTAGCAGCCCGACAGGGCTGAACACCGGGGAGCTGTTTTTT
>TRBV7-8|TRBJ2-7|NA|many
CASSLSPGRAEQYF
TGTGCCAGCAGCTTAAGCCCCGGGCGGGCCGAGCAGTACTTC
>TRBV6-2/TRBV6-3|TRBJ2-5|TRBD2|NA
CASSYPVSGMYQETQYF
TGTGCCAGCAGTTATCCCGTTAGCGGGATGTACCAAGAGACCCAGTACTTC
>TRBV7-9|TRBJ2-5|NA|NA
CASTRGATQETQYF
TGTGCCAGCACCAGAGGGGCTACCCAAGAGACCCAGTACTTC
>TRBV19|TRBJ2-7|NA|few
CASSIYGRGYEQYF
TGTGCCAGTAGTATTTATGGTCGGGGCTACGAGCAGTACTTC
>TRBV12-3/TRBV12-4|TRBJ2-1|TRBD2|few
CASSFIRSGRYQNEQFF
TGTGCCAGCAGTTTTATTAGGAGCGGGAGATATCAGAATGAGCAGTTCTTC
>TRBV28|TRBJ2-7|TRBD1|many
CASTRDSFPDEQYF
TGTGCCAGCACCCGGGACAGTTTTCCTGACGAGCAGTACTTC
>TRBV7-6|TRBJ2-5|TRBD2|few
CASSLGASGSVQETQYF
TGTGCCAGCAGCTTAGGGGCTAGCGGGAGTGTCCAAGAGACCCAGTACTTC
>TRBV3-1|TRBJ2-2|NA|NA
CASSQDTAGTGELFF
TGTGCCAGCAGCCAAGATACGGCGGGCACCGGGGAGCTGTTTTTT
>TRBV20-1|TRBJ1-1|NA|many
CSALSDRMNTEAFF
TGCAGTGCTCTATCCGACAGGATGAACACTGAAGCTTTCTTT
>TRBV5-1|TRBJ2-2|NA|NA
CASRWAGDTGELFF
TGCGCCAGCAGGTGGGCCGGTGACACCGGGGAGCTGTTTTTT
>TRBV11-2|TRBJ2-7|NA|few
CASSLDVGPAGTYEQYF
TGTGCCAGCAGCTTAGACGTGGGGCCCGCGGGGACCTACGAGCAGTACTTC
>TRBV28|TRBJ2-5|NA|few
CASRKRFSRQETQYF
TGTGCCAGCAGGAAGAGGTTTAGTCGCCAAGAGACCCAGTACTTC
>TRBV6-9|TRBJ2-5|NA|many
CASSYLASGLQETQYF
TGTGCCAGCAGTTACCTAGCTAGTGGATTACAAGAGACCCAGTACTTC
>TRBV6-5|TRBJ2-7|TRBD2|many
CASSYRTLTGTSNEQYF
TGTGCCAGCAGTTACAGAACGCTGACCGGGACTAGTAACGAGCAGTACTTC
>TRBV5-1|TRBJ2-7|NA|NA
CASSEGWGYEQYF
TGCGCCAGCAGCGAGGGTTGGGGCTACGAGCAGTACTTC
>TRBV6-1|TRBJ2-5|TRBD2|NA
CAIYPFLAGALKREETQYF
TGTGCCATTTATCCTTTCCTAGCGGGAGCGCTTAAGAGAGAAGAGACCCAGTACTTC
>TRBV20-1|TRBJ2-7|NA|NA
CSASGWGEQYF
TGCAGTGCTAGCGGGTGGGGCGAGCAGTACTTC
>TRBV6-2/TRBV6-3|TRBJ1-2|NA|NA
CASSALVSGANYGYTF
TGTGCCAGCAGTGCCCTGGTGTCTGGGGCTAACTATGGCTACACCTTC
>TRBV27|TRBJ2-2|NA|many
CASRPREMGTGELFF
TGTGCCAGCAGACCACGGGAGATGGGGACCGGGGAGCTGTTTTTT
>TRBV27|TRBJ1-1|NA|many
CASSLSFGAGETEAFF
TGTGCCAGCAGTTTATCATTCGGTGCAGGGGAGACTGAAGCTTTCTTT
>TRBV28|TRBJ2-5|NA|many
CASSTLDTVFRTQYF
TGTGCCAGCAGCACCTTGGACACGGTGTTTAGGACCCAGTACTTC
>TRBV28|TRBJ2-2|TRBD1|NA
CASKSPGQGHTGELSF
TGTGCCAGCAAATCTCCGGGACAGGGGCATACCGGGGAGCTGTCTTTT
>TRBV12-3/TRBV12-4|TRBJ2-1|NA|NA
CASSQNFGGNEQFF
TGTGCCAGCAGTCAGAACTTCGGGGGCAATGAGCAGTTCTTC
>TRBV16|TRBJ1-1|NA|few
CASSQFSRVNTEAFF
TGTGCCAGCAGCCAATTCTCCAGGGTGAACACTGAAGCTTTCTTT
>TRBV10-3|TRBJ1-4|NA|NA
CAIRQGSGEKLFF
TGTGCCATCAGACAGGGATCGGGTGAAAAACTGTTTTTT
>TRBV2|TRBJ1-3|TRBD1|NA
CAIQGVGNTIYF
TGTGCCATACAGGGGGTTGGAAACACCATATATTTT
>TRBV5-1|TRBJ1-1|NA|NA
CASGLEGNTEAFF
TGCGCCAGCGGCTTGGAAGGGAACACTGAAGCTTTCTTT
>TRBV2|TRBJ2-7|TRBD2|many
CASRLSAGGDYEQYF
TGTGCCAGCAGGCTAAGCGCGGGAGGGGACTACGAGCAGTACTTC
>TRBV7-3|TRBJ2-5|NA|many
CASSLTIEETQYF
TGTGCCAGCAGCTTAACTATCGAGGAGACCCAGTACTTC
>TRBV2|TRBJ2-5|NA|many
CASKNELGRSQETQYF
TGTGCCAGCAAAAATGAGTTAGGTAGATCCCAAGAGACCCAGTACTTC
>TRBV20-1|TRBJ2-5|TRBD1|few
CSAKTGTGFETQYF
TGCAGTGCTAAGACTGGGACAGGGTTCGAGACCCAGTACTTC